This T cell receptor beta chain stems from a study of blood T cell repertoires in COVID-19. On the study more broadly: Both acute and convalescent COVID-19 samples were obtained from the United States, Italy and Spain.

Produced via immunoSEQ multiplex PCR; TCRdb's table is partial and in-frame only. This sample has 90,000 to 130,000 clones, with approximately 88% found just once. The TCR was taken from a human donor in a cohort sampled during active COVID-19. Sample: peripheral blood.

The CDR3 region is CSVEDPAGYNEQFF. In DNA form, the CDR3 reads TGCAGCGTTGAAGATCCTGCGGGTTACAATGAGCAGTTCTTC. This rearrangement joins TRBV29-1 to TRBJ2-1; possibly TRBD2 for D (5 bases). V dropped 0 bases and J dropped 4 bases, with 10 bases sitting between them. This CDR3 has 14 amino acids. Germline-derived CDR1 and CDR2 are SQVTM and ANQGSEA.